This entry concerns a single TCR beta chain. This entry is derived from a study of blood T cell repertoires in COVID-19. Authors' processing steps: Reference gene primer amplification gave estimated nucleated cell counts. Libraries were prepared by immunoSEQ multiplex PCR; TCRdb keeps only in-frame clonotypes and omits some of them. That table furnishes V, J and clone size, whereas the DNA furnished D and trimming. Of 150,000 to 200,000 clones listed, about four fifths are singletons. Someone with COVID-19 had been met by exposed participants within 2 weeks before study entry. The CDR3 totals 16 residues. V lost 1 base to trimming and J lost 5 bases, with 15 bases between them. Germline CDR1 and CDR2: SNHLY and FYNNEI.

Sequenced: PBMCs or T cells enriched from blood (not recorded which). The receptor was isolated from a woman in her 30s who had been exposed to COVID-19. The chain links TRBV2 to TRBJ1-3; possible D gene TRBD1, 6 bases. The CDR3 is CASSEDFNGQRNTIYF. In DNA, the CDR3 is TGTGCCAGCAGTGAAGATTTTAACGGACAGAGAAACACCATATATTTT.